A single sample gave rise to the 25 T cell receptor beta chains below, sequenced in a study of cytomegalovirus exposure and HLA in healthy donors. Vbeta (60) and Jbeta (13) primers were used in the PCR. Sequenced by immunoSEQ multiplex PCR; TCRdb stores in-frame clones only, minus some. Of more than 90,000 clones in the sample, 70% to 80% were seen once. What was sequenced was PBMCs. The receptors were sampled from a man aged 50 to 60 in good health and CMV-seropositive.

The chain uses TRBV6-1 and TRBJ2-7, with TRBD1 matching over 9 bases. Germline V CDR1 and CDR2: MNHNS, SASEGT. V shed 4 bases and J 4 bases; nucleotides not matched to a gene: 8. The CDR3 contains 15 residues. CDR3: CASSVNRDRVYEQYF. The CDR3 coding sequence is TGTGCCAGCAGTGTTAACCGGGACAGGGTTTACGAGCAGTACTTC.

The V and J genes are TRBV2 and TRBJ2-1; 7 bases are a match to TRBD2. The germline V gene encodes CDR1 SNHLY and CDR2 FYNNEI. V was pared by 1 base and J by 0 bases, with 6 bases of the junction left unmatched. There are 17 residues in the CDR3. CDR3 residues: CASSEEGAGSSYNEQFF. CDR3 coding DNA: TGTGCCAGCAGTGAAGAGGGAGCGGGGAGCTCCTACAATGAGCAGTTCTTC.

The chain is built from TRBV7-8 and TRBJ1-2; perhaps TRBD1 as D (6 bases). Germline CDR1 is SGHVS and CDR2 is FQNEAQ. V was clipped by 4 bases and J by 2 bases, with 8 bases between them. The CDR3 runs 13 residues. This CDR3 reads CASSYTGNYGYTF. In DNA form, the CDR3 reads TGTGCCAGCAGCTACACAGGGAACTATGGCTACACCTTC.

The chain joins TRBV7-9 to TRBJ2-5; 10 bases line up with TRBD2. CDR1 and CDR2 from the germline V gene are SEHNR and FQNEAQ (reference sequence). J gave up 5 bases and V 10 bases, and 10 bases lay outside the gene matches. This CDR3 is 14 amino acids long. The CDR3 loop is CAISQRGGQETQYF. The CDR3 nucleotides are TGTGCCATATCCCAGCGGGGGGGCCAGGAGACCCAGTACTTC.

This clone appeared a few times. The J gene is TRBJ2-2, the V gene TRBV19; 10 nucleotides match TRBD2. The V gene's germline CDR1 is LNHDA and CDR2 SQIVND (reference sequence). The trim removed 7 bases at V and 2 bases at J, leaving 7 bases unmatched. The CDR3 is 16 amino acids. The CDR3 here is CASNPGLARNTGELFF. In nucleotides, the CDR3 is TGTGCCAGTAATCCGGGACTAGCGAGAAACACCGGGGAGCTGTTTTTT.

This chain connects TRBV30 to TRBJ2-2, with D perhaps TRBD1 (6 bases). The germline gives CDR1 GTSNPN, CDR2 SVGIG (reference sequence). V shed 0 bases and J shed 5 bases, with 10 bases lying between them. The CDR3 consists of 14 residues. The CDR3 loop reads CAWSVRGWTGELFF. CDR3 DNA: TGTGCCTGGAGTGTCAGGGGATGGACCGGGGAGCTGTTTTTT.

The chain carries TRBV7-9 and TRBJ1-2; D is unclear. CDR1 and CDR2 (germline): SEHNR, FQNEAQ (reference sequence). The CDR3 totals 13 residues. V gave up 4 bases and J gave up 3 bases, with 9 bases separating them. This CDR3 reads CASSSGTHYGYTF. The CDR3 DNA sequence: TGTGCCAGCAGCTCGGGAACGCACTATGGCTACACCTTC.

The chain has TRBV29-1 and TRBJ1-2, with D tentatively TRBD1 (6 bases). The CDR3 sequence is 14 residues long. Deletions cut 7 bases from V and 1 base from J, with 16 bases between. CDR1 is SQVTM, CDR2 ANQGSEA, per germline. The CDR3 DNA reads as TGCAGCGGCTCTACAGGGCCTAGTAACTATGGCTACACCTTC. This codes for CSGSTGPSNYGYTF.

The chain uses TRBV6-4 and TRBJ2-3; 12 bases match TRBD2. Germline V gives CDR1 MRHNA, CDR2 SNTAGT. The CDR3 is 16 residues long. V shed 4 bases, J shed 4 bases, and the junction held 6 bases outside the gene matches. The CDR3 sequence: CASSATGLAGPDTQYF. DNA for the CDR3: TGTGCCAGCAGTGCCACAGGACTAGCGGGACCAGATACGCAGTATTTT.

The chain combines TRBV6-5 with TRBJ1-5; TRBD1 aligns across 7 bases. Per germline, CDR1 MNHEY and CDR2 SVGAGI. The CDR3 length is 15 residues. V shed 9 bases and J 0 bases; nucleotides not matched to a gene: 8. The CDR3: CARKGQFNSNQPQHF. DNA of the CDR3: TGTGCCAGAAAGGGACAGTTTAATAGCAATCAGCCCCAGCATTTT.

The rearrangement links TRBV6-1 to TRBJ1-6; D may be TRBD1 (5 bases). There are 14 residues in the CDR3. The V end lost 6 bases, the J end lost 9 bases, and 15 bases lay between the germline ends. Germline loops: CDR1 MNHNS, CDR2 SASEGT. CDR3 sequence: CASRAPGEGSPLHF. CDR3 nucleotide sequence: TGTGCCAGCAGGGCCCCGGGGGAGGGTTCACCCCTCCACTTT.

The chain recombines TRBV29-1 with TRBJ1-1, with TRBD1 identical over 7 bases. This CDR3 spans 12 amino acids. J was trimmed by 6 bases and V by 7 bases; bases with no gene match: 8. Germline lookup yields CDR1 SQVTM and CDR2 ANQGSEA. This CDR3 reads CSATGSEAEAFF. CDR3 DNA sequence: TGCAGCGCGACAGGGTCTGAGGCTGAAGCTTTCTTT.

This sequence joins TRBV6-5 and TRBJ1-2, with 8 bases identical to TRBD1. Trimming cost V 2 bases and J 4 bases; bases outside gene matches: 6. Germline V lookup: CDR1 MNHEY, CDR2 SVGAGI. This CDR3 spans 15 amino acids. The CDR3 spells CASSYLTGASYGYTF. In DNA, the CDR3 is TGTGCCAGCAGTTACCTGACAGGGGCCAGCTATGGCTACACCTTC.

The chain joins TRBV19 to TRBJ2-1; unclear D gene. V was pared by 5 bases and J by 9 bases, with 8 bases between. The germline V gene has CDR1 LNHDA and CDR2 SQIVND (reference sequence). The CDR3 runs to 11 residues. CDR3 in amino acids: CASSLAFEQFF. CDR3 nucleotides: TGTGCCAGTAGTTTGGCCTTTGAGCAGTTCTTC.

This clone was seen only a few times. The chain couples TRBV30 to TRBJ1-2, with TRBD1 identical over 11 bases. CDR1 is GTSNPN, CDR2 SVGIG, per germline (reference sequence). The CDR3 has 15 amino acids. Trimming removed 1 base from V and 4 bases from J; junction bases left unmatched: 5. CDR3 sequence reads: CAWSAGQGVIYGYTF. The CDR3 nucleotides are TGTGCCTGGAGTGCGGGACAGGGGGTAATCTATGGCTACACCTTC.

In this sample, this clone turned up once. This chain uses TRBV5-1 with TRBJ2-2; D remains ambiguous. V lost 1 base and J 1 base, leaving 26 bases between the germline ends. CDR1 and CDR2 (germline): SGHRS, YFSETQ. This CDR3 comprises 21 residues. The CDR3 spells CASSLSHLNAMLVLNTGELFF. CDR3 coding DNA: TGCGCCAGCAGCTTGTCCCATCTCAACGCGATGCTGGTGCTGAACACCGGGGAGCTGTTTTTT.

CDR3 nucleotides: TGTGCCAGCAGCTTCGGGACTGGGAACTATGGCTACACCTTC. It codes for CASSFGTGNYGYTF. V and J are TRBV5-4 and TRBJ1-2; D may be TRBD1 (5 bases). The CDR3 spans 14 residues. Germline V gene sequence: CDR1 SGHNT, CDR2 YYREEE (reference sequence). The V end lost 2 bases, the J end lost 2 bases, and 10 bases lay between the germline ends.

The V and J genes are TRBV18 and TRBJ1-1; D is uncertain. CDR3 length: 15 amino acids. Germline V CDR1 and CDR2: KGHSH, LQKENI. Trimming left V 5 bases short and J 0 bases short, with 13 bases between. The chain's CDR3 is CASSIGGQLNTEAFF. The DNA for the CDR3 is TGTGCCAGCTCAATTGGCGGTCAACTGAACACTGAAGCTTTCTTT.

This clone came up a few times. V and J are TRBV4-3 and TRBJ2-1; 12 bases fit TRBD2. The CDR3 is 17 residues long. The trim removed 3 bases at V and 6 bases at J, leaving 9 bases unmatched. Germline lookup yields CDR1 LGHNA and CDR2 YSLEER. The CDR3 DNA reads TGCGCCAGCAGCCATCCACTAGCGGGAGGCCCTCGCAATGAGCAGTTCTTC. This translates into CASSHPLAGGPRNEQFF.

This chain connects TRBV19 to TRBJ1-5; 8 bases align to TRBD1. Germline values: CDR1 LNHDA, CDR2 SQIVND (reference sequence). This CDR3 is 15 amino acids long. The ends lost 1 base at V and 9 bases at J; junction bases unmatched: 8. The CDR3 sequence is CASSIGGTGLTPQHF. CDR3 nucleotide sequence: TGTGCCAGTAGTATAGGGGGGACAGGCCTTACGCCCCAGCATTTT.

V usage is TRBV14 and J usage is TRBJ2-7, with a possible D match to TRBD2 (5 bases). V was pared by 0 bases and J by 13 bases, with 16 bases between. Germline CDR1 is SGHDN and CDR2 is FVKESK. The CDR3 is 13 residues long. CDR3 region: CASSQDRDSLRYF. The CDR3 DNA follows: TGTGCCAGCAGCCAAGATCGGGATTCCCTGCGTTACTTC.

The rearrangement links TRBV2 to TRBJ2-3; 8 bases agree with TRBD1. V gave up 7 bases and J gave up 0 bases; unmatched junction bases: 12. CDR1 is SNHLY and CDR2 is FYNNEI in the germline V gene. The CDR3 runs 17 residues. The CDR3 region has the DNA TGTGCCAGCACTCCCCCCCGGCAGGGGGCTAGCACAGATACGCAGTATTTT. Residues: CASTPPRQGASTDTQYF.

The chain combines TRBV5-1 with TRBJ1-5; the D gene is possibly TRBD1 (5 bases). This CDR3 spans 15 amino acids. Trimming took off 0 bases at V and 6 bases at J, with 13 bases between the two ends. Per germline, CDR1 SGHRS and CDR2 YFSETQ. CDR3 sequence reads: CASSLAGQGGQPQHF. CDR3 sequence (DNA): TGCGCCAGCAGCTTGGCCGGGCAGGGTGGTCAGCCCCAGCATTTT.

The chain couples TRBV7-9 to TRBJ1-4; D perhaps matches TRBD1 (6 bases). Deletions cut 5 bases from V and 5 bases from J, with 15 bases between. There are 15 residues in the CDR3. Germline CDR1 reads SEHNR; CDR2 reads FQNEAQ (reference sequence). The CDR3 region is CASSPEGTRNEKLFF. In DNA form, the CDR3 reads TGTGCCAGCAGCCCCGAAGGGACAAGAAATGAAAAACTGTTTTTT.

CDR3 in DNA: TGCGCCAGCAGCTTTCAGGGCGCGGGGGGGAACACCGGGGAGCTGTTTTTT. Translation: CASSFQGAGGNTGELFF. This rearrangement joins TRBV5-1 to TRBJ2-2; 8 nucleotides match TRBD2. The CDR3 spans 17 residues. CDR1 and CDR2 (germline): SGHRS, YFSETQ. After removal of 2 bases from V and 1 base from J, the junction contained 7 bases not matched to a gene. Combining the CDR3 with reference TRBV5-1 and TRBJ2-2 gives the whole variable domain KAGVTQTPRYLIKTRGQQVTLSCSPISGHRSVSWYQQTPGQGLQFLFEYFSETQRNKGNFPGRFSGRQFSNSRSEMNVSTLELGDSALYLCASSFQGAGGNTGELFFGEGSRLTVL.